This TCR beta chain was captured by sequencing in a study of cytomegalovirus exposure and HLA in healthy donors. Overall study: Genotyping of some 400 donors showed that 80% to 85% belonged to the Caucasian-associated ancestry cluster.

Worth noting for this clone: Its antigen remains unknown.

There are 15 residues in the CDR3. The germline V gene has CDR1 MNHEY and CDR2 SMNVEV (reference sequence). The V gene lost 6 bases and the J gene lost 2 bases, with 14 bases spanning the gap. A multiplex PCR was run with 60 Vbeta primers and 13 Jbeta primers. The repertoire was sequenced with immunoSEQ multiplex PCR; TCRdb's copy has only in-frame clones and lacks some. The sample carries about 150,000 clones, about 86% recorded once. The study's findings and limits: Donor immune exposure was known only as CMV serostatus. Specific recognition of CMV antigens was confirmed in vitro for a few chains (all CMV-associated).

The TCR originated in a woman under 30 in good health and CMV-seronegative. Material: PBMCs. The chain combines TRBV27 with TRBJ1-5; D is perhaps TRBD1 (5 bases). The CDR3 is CASRKQGLRNQPQHF. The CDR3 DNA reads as TGTGCCAGCAGGAAGCAGGGATTGCGCAATCAGCCCCAGCATTTT.